Presented here are 16 T cell receptor beta chains from one specimen sequenced in a study of blood T cell repertoires in COVID-19. Only in-frame clones appear in the TCRdb table, and some are missing; sequencing was by immunoSEQ multiplex PCR. The sample comprises about 170,000 clones, roughly 88% of which are singletons, and about 1.2% rests with the top ten. Material for sequencing was peripheral blood. The source of these receptors is a man in his sixties who had recovered from COVID-19.

This clone was found many times. The chain joins TRBV19 to TRBJ1-5, with D possibly TRBD1 on 5 matching bases. Germline V gene lookup returns CDR1 LNHDA and CDR2 SQIVND (reference sequence). The V end was cut by 1 base, the J end by 7 bases, with 11 bases between. The CDR3 is 14 amino acids. CDR3 sequence (DNA): TGTGCCAGTAGTATAGGCGGGGGAGGGCAGCCCCAGCATTTT. This encodes CASSIGGGGQPQHF. The full variable domain, rest sourced from reference TRBV19 and TRBJ1-5, is DGGITQSPKYLFRKEGQNVTLSCEQNLNHDAMYWYRQDPGQGLRLIYYSQIVNDFQKGDIAEGYSVSREKKESFPLTVTSAQKNPTAFYLCASSIGGGGQPQHFGDGTRLSIL.

This chain joins TRBV27 and TRBJ2-1; 11 bases map to TRBD2. Germline V gene lookup returns CDR1 MNHEY and CDR2 SMNVEV (reference sequence). The CDR3 extends over 16 amino acids. The trim removed 6 bases at V and 4 bases at J, leaving 8 bases unmatched. The CDR3 nucleotides read TGTGCCAGCAGCCCCTCGCTAGCGGGGGGTTACAATGAGCAGTTCTTC. Translating it yields CASSPSLAGGYNEQFF.

The rearrangement uses TRBV19 and TRBJ1-2; D is undetermined. Trimming removed 3 bases at V and 4 bases at J, with 9 bases between. The germline V gene has CDR1 LNHDA and CDR2 SQIVND (reference sequence). The CDR3 is made up of 13 amino acids. CDR3 nucleotide sequence: TGTGCCAGTAGTATTTCGAGCGCCTATGGCTACACCTTC. Its protein is CASSISSAYGYTF.

In the case of this clone: This specimen includes other DNA sequences encoding the same CDR3. This chain connects TRBV25-1 to TRBJ2-2, with D possibly TRBD1 on 6 matching bases. The germline gives CDR1 MGHDK, CDR2 SYGVNS. V gave up 4 bases and J gave up 3 bases, with 9 bases separating them. This CDR3 comprises 14 residues. The DNA for the CDR3 is TGTGCCAGCAGTGGAACAGGGTACACCGGGGAGCTGTTTTTT. Translated, it gives CASSGTGYTGELFF.

This chain joins TRBV6-2 or TRBV6-3 and TRBJ1-5; a weak D match, TRBD1 (6 bases). The V end lost 5 bases, the J end lost 5 bases, and 16 bases lay between the germline ends. Germline V lookup: CDR1 MNHEY, CDR2 SVGEGT. This CDR3 is 15 amino acids long. The CDR3 sequence is CASSHNREGHQPQHF. The CDR3 coding sequence is TGTGCCAGCAGTCATAACAGGGAAGGGCATCAGCCCCAGCATTTT.

V gene TRBV24-1 combines with J gene TRBJ1-2; 7 bases are a match to TRBD1. V lost 7 bases and J lost 6; bases outside the gene matches: 4. The germline gives CDR1 KGHDR, CDR2 SFDVKD. This CDR3 has 12 amino acids. CDR3 bases: TGTGCCACCAGCTACAGGGGACATGGCTACACCTTC. Amino acids: CATSYRGHGYTF.

J is TRBJ1-2 and V is TRBV4-3, with TRBD1 as a possible D gene (6 bases). Trimming shortened V by 4 bases and J by 8 bases, and 29 bases separated the two germline ends. Germline CDR1 reads LGHNA; CDR2 reads YSLEER. The CDR3 contains 18 residues. CDR3 sequence reads: CASSRLSPGQTGLEGYTF. The CDR3 DNA sequence: TGCGCCAGCAGCCGACTTTCCCCTGGACAGACCGGCCTCGAGGGCTACACCTTC.

The genes are TRBV28 and TRBJ1-1; D call uncertain. Germline CDR1 is MDHEN and CDR2 is SYDVKM. V was shortened by 6 bases and J by 5 bases, with 10 bases between the two germline ends. CDR3 length equals 12 residues. In nucleotides, the CDR3 is TGTGCCAGCAGACTGCGGGAGACTGAAGCTTTCTTT. Its protein is CASRLRETEAFF.

The rearrangement joins TRBV5-5 to TRBJ2-1; 7 bases are a match to TRBD1. The germline V gene encodes CDR1 SGHKS and CDR2 YYEKEE (reference sequence). V lost 4 bases, J lost 6 bases, and 10 bases stayed unmatched. The CDR3 loop spans 15 amino acids. The CDR3 here is CASSRTGESGNEQFF. The CDR3 DNA reads TGTGCCAGCAGCCGAACAGGGGAGAGCGGCAATGAGCAGTTCTTC.

This chain connects TRBV5-4 to TRBJ1-1; unclear D gene. The V end was cut by 4 bases, the J end by 4 bases, with 11 bases between. Germline V gene lookup returns CDR1 SGHNT and CDR2 YYREEE (reference sequence). This CDR3 comprises 13 residues. This chain's CDR3 is CASSPPGSTEAFF. The CDR3 DNA follows: TGTGCCAGCAGCCCCCCGGGGTCCACTGAAGCTTTCTTT.

The J gene is TRBJ2-3, the V gene TRBV21-1; the table gives TRBD2 as D, unverified against the DNA. TRBV21-1 constitutes a pseudogene. CDR3 size: 15 residues. The CDR3 DNA is TGTGCCAGCAGGACTAGCGGGGGGACCACAGATACGCAGTATTTT. As protein: CASRTSGGTTDTQYF.

This clone has a handful of counts. This chain links TRBV7-2 with TRBJ1-3; D is possibly TRBD1 (6 bases). Germline V gene sequence: CDR1 SGHTA, CDR2 FQGNSA. This CDR3 spans 15 amino acids. Trimming stripped 5 bases from V and 0 bases from J, with 11 bases between. CDR3: CASSLDRHSGNTIYF. The CDR3 DNA is TGTGCCAGCAGCCTGGACAGACACTCTGGAAACACCATATATTTT.

V gene TRBV9 combines with J gene TRBJ2-2, with D possibly being TRBD1 (6 bases). From germline, CDR1 is SGDLS and CDR2 YYNGEE. V was shortened by 0 bases and J by 8 bases, with 11 bases between the two germline ends. The CDR3 consists of 14 residues. The CDR3 nucleotides are TGTGCCAGCAGCGTAGAGGGACAAGCGGGGGAGCTGTTTTTT. Amino acid sequence: CASSVEGQAGELFF.

This clone occurred once. J is TRBJ2-3 and V is TRBV7-3, with 8 bases fitting TRBD2. CDR1 is SGHTA, CDR2 FQGTGA, per germline. The CDR3 has 15 residues. Unmatched junction bases numbered 4, after V lost 3 bases and J lost 2 bases. CDR3 DNA: TGTGCCAGCAGCTTCGGGGGGGCCAACACAGATACGCAGTATTTT. This gives the protein CASSFGGANTDTQYF.

The chain uses TRBV2 and TRBJ1-2; D gene uncertain. Germline V gene lookup returns CDR1 SNHLY and CDR2 FYNNEI. The germline V and J ends were trimmed by 2 bases and 7 bases, with 14 bases remaining between them. The CDR3 spans 14 residues. The CDR3 nucleotides read TGTGCCAGCAGTGAATTTGCGCAGGAGGGTGGCTACACCTTC. It specifies CASSEFAQEGGYTF.

The chain combines TRBV6-4 with TRBJ1-1; D is unclear. V was cut by 6 bases and J by 1 base, with 9 bases left in between. Germline assignment: CDR1 MRHNA and CDR2 SNTAGT. The CDR3 length is 13 residues. CDR3 region: CASRETGNTEAFF. The CDR3 DNA sequence: TGTGCCAGCAGAGAAACGGGGAACACTGAAGCTTTCTTT.